This TCR beta chain came from a study of blood T cell repertoires in COVID-19. Across the whole study: Samples taken during acute and convalescent COVID-19 were collected in the United States, Italy and Spain. PBMCs, B-cell-depleted T cells, or T cells provided the cDNA or gDNA that made up the material.

Per the study methods: Reference gene primer amplification in the assay estimated nucleated cell counts. Using immunoSEQ multiplex PCR, the repertoire was profiled, and TCRdb retains in-frame clones only, with some absent. The V and J calls and clone size were taken over from that table, and D and trimming were inferred from the DNA. The sample includes 25,000 to 35,000 clones, about 82% of them seen just once. Sequencing was carried out using peripheral blood. This TCR came from a man of 80 years or more with active COVID-19.

Written as DNA, the CDR3 is TGTGCCAGCAGCTTATCCGCGGGGGGAGATACGCAGTATTTT. This encodes CASSLSAGGDTQYF. The genes are TRBV7-2 and TRBJ2-3; 8 nucleotides align to TRBD2. CDR3 size: 14 residues. CDR1 SGHTA and CDR2 FQGNSA come from the germline V gene. After removal of 2 bases from V and 5 bases from J, the junction contained 3 bases not matched to a gene.